Sequencing of this TCR beta chain was carried out in a study of cytomegalovirus exposure and HLA in healthy donors. This PCR relied on a set of 60 Vbeta primers and 13 Jbeta primers. Only in-frame clones appear in the TCRdb table, and some are missing; sequencing was by immunoSEQ multiplex PCR. The sample carries about 160,000 clones, roughly 84% recorded once. General study findings and limits: HLA-A and HLA-B allele assignments for most subjects were reportedly predicted accurately using TCR beta sequences. Follow-up analysis seemed to connect common viral pathogens with several of the most significant clusters identified.

Note on this clone: Its specificity is not known.

After removal of 4 bases from V and 7 bases from J, the junction contained 8 bases not matched to a gene. CDR1 and CDR2 from the germline V gene are MRHNA and SNTAGT. The CDR3 length is 16 residues. The J gene is TRBJ2-1, the V gene TRBV6-4; 12 bases map to TRBD2. The material sequenced was PBMCs. The clonotype was recovered from a male donor in good health and CMV-seronegative. For the CDR3, the DNA is TGTGCCAGCAGTGGGGTGACTAGCGGGAGTTTAAATGAGCAGTTCTTC. Its protein is CASSGVTSGSLNEQFF.